This T cell receptor (beta chain) stems from a study of Ad26.COV2.S vaccination and SARS-CoV-2 variants. Study outcomes and limitations: Overall T cell responses may have been underestimated by the analyses of TCR breadth and depth. Reported findings describe substantial breadth in spike-specific CD8+ and CD4+ T cell responses following vaccination. The study found similar non-spike TCR breadth in vaccine and placebo recipients.

Treatment specified: roughly 19 received Ad26.COV2.S at low or high dose, single or two shots; 5 received placebo; per-sample allocation not given. Day 63 after the first injection of vaccine or placebo was the sampling time. As concerns this clone: Its antigen is unknown.

Trimming pared 0 bases from V and 5 bases from J, leaving 17 bases between. Germline values: CDR1 SGHNT, CDR2 YYREEE (reference sequence). The CDR3 is made up of 16 amino acids. The data were produced by immunoSEQ multiplex PCR, yet TCRdb's version contains in-frame clones alone and is incomplete. The sample lists hundreds of thousands of clones; 80% to 90% were seen once. This chain connects TRBV5-4 to TRBJ2-5; D may be TRBD2 (5 bases). This receptor was identified in a person between 18 and 65 years old who received the Ad26.COV2.S COVID-19 vaccine or a placebo. The sample here was peripheral blood, taken in a trial of Ad26.COV2.S vaccine versus placebo. CDR3 protein: CASSLAAPWPGETQYF. CDR3 in DNA: TGTGCCAGCAGCTTGGCCGCCCCGTGGCCGGGGGAGACCCAGTACTTC.